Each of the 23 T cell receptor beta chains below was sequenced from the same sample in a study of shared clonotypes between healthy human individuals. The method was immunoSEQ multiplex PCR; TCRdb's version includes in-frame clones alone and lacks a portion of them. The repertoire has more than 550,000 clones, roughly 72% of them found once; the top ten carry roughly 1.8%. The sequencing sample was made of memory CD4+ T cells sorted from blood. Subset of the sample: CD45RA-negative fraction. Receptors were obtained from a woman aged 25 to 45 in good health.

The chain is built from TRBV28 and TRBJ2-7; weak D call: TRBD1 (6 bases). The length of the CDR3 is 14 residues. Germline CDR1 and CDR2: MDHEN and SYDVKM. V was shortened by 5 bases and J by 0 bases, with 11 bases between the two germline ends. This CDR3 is CASSATGISYEQYF. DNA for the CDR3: TGTGCCAGCAGTGCTACAGGGATCTCCTACGAGCAGTACTTC.

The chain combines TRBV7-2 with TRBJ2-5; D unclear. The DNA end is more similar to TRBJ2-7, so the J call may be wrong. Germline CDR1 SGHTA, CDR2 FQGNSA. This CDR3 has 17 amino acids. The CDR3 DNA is TGTGCCAGCAGCAAAAACAACAGTGGCCAACGCTCCTACGAGCAGTACTTC. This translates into CASSKNNSGQRSYEQYF.

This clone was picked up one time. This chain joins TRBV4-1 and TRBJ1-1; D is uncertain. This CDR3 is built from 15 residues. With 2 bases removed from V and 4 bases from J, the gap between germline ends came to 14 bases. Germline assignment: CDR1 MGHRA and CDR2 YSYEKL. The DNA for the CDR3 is TGCGCCAGCAGCCAACCCTCAACGCTGAGCACTGAAGCTTTCTTT. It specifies CASSQPSTLSTEAFF.

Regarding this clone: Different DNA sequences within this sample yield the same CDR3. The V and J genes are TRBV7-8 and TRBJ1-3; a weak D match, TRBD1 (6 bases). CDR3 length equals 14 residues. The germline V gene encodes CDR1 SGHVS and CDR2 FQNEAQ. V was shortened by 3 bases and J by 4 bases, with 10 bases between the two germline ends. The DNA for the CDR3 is TGTGCCAGCAGCTTGAGGGGGACAGGAAACACCATATATTTT. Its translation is CASSLRGTGNTIYF.

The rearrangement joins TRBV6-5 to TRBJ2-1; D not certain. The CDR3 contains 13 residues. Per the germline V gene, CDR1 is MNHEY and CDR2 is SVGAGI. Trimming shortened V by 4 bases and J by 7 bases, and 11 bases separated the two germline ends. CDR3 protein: CASSFLRMNEQFF. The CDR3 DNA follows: TGTGCCAGCAGTTTCCTTAGGATGAATGAGCAGTTCTTC.

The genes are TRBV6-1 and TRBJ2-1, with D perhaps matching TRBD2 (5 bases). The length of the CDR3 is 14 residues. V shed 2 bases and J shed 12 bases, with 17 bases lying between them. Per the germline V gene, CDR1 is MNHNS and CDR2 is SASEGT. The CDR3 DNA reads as TGTGCCAGCAGTGAATCCTTTATTTCCCGGGGGCAGTTCTTC. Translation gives CASSESFISRGQFF.

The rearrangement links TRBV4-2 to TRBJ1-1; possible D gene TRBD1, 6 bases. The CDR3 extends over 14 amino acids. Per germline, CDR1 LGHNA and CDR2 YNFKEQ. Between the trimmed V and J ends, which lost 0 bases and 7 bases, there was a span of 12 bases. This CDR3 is CASSQERGSFEAFF. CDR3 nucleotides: TGTGCCAGCAGCCAAGAAAGGGGGAGCTTTGAAGCTTTCTTT.

CDR3 sequence: CAWSLGGIEDTQYF. As DNA, the CDR3 is TGTGCCTGGAGTCTAGGGGGCATAGAAGATACGCAGTATTTT. The chain joins TRBV30 to TRBJ2-3, with 7 bases that match TRBD1. J gave up 5 bases and V 2 bases, and 7 bases lay outside the gene matches. CDR1 is GTSNPN and CDR2 is SVGIG in the germline V gene (reference sequence). This CDR3 comprises 14 residues. The full variable domain, its missing parts supplied by reference TRBV30 and TRBJ2-3, is SQTIHQWPATLVQPVGSPLSLECTVEGTSNPNLYWYRQAAGRGLQLLFYSVGIGQISSEVPQNLSASRPQDRQFILSSKKLLLSDSGFYLCAWSLGGIEDTQYFGPGTRLTVL.

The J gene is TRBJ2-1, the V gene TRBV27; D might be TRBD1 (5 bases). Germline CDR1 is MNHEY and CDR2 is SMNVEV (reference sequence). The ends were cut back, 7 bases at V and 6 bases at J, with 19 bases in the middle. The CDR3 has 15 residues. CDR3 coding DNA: TGTGCCAGCAAATCGCAGGGATTTGGGGCCAATGAGCAGTTCTTC. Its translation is CASKSQGFGANEQFF.

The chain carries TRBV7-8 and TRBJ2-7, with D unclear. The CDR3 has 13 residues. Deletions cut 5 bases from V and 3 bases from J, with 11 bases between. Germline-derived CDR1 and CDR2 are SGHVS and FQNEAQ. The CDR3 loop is CASSPGPGYEQYF. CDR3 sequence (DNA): TGTGCCAGCAGCCCAGGACCTGGCTACGAGCAGTACTTC.

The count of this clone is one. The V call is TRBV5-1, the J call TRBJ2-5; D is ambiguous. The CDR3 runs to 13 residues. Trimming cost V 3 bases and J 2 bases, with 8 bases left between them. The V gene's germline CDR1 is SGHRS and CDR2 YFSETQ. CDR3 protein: CASSWGIQETQYF. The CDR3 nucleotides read TGCGCCAGCAGCTGGGGTATACAAGAGACCCAGTACTTC.

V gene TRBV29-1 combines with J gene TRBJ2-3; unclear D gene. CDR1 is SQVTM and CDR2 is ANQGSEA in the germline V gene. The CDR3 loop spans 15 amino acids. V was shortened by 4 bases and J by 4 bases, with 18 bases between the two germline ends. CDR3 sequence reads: CSVVRNDGRADTQYF. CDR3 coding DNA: TGCAGCGTTGTACGGAACGATGGACGCGCAGATACGCAGTATTTT.

The CDR3 reads CASSLYRVPGELFF. Here the CDR3 DNA reads TGTGCCAGCAGTTTATACAGGGTTCCGGGGGAACTGTTTTTT. The rearrangement uses TRBV28 and TRBJ1-4; a weak D match, TRBD1 (6 bases). Trimming cost V 1 base and J 12 bases, with 15 bases left between them. This CDR3 has 14 amino acids. The germline gives CDR1 MDHEN, CDR2 SYDVKM.

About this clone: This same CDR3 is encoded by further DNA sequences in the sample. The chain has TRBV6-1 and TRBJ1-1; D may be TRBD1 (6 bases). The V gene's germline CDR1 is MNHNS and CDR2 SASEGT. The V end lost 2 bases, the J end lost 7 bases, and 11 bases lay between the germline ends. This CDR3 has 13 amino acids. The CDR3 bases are TGTGCCAGCAGTGAAAGCAGGGGTAGTGAAGCTTTCTTT. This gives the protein CASSESRGSEAFF.

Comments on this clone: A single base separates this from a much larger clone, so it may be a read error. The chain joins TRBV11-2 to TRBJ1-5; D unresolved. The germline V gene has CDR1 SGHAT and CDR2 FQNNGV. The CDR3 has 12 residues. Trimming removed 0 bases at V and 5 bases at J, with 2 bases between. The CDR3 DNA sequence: TGTGCCAGCAGCTTAGAAGATCAGCCCCAGCATTTT. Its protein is CASSLEDQPQHF.

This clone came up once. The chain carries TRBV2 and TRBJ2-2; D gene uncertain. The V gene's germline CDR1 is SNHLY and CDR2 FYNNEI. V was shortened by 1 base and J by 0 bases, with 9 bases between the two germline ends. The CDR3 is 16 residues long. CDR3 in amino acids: CASSEVPDTNTGELFF. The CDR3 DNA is TGTGCCAGCAGTGAAGTCCCGGATACGAACACCGGGGAGCTGTTTTTT.

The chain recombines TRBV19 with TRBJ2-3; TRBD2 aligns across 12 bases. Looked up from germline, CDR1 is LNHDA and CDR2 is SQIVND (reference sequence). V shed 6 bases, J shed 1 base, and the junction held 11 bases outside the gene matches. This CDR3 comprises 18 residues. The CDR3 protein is CASSATSGGYIGTDTQYF. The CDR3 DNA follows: TGTGCCAGTAGCGCGACTAGCGGGGGATATATTGGCACAGATACGCAGTATTTT.

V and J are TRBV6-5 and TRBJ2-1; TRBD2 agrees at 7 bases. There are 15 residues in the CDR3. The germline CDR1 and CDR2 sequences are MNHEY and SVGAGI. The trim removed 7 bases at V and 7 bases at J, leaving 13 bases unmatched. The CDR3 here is CASNLAAASRNEQFF. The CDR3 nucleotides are TGTGCCAGCAACCTAGCGGCCGCTTCTAGGAATGAGCAGTTCTTC.

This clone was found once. This CDR3 is CASSQSALTDQPQHF. For the CDR3, the DNA is TGTGCCAGCAGTCAGTCTGCCCTTACTGATCAGCCCCAGCATTTT. The chain employs TRBV7-2 and TRBJ1-5; D unclear. The germline CDR1 and CDR2 sequences are SGHTA and FQGNSA. V was shortened by 6 bases and J by 5 bases, with 17 bases between the two germline ends. This CDR3 is built from 15 residues.

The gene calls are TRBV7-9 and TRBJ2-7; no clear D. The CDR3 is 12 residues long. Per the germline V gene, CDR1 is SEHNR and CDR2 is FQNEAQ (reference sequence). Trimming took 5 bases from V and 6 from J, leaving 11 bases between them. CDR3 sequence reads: CASSQELGEQYF. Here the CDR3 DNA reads TGTGCCAGCAGCCAAGAGCTGGGCGAGCAGTACTTC.

The CDR3 coding sequence is TGTGCCAGCAGTTTATATCGGACAGGAAAGAACACTGAAGCTTTCTTT. This gives the protein CASSLYRTGKNTEAFF. The chain links TRBV6-5 to TRBJ1-1; 7 positions agree with TRBD1. V lost 4 bases and J lost 1; bases outside the gene matches: 9. The CDR3 runs 16 residues. Germline V gene lookup returns CDR1 MNHEY and CDR2 SVGAGI.

The CDR3 loop reads CASSDQGGGQKAFF. CDR3 in DNA: TGTGCCAGCAGTGATCAAGGCGGGGGACAGAAGGCTTTCTTT. V gene TRBV25-1 combines with J gene TRBJ1-1; 7 bases map to TRBD1. The CDR3 has 14 residues. V was clipped by 3 bases and J by 11 bases; unmatched bases: 12. In germline, CDR1 is MGHDK, CDR2 SYGVNS. Supplemented by reference TRBV25-1 and TRBJ1-1, the full variable domain reads EADIYQTPRYLVIGTGKKITLECSQTMGHDKMYWYQQDPGMELHLIHYSYGVNSTEKGDLSSESTVSRIRTEHFPLTLESARPSHTSQYLCASSDQGGGQKAFFGQGTRLTVV.

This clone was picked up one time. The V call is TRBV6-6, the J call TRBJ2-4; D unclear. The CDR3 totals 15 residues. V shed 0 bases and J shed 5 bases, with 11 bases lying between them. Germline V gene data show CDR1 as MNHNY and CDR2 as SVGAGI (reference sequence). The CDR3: CASSYSLGYENIQYF. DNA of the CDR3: TGTGCCAGCAGTTACTCCTTGGGGTATGAAAACATTCAGTACTTC.